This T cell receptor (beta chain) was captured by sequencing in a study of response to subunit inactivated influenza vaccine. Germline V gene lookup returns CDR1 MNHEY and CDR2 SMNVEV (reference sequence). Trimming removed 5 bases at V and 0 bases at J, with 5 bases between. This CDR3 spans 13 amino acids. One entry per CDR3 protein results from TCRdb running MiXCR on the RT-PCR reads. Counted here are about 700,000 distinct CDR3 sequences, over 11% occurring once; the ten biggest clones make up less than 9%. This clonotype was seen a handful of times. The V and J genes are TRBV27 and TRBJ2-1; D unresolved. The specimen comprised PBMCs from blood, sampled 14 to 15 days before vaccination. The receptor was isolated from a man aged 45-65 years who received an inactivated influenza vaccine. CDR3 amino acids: CASSDFSYNEQFF. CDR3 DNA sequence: TGTGCCAGCAGTGACTTCTCCTACAATGAGCAGTTCTTC.